The rows below give T cell receptor beta chains drawn from one sample of a study of blood T cell repertoires in COVID-19. This table comes from immunoSEQ multiplex PCR, and its TCRdb copy is limited to in-frame clones, with some not included. The sample yields a few hundred thousand clones, nearly 90% seen once. Sequencing was performed on peripheral blood. These receptor sequences come from a woman aged 55-69 years with COVID-19, enrolled during active disease. Each CDR3 is given with its conserved first and last residue. The order of the fields is clone size, V gene, J gene, D gene, CDR3 DNA, CDR3 protein. A D gene is named only where the DNA matches it firmly. Expanded clones get a size class; other rows say once, few or many, or leave the size out.

>few|TRBV19|TRBJ1-2|.
TGTGCCAGTAGTTACACACGGAACGGGGGCTACACCTTC
CASSYTRNGGYTF
>.|TRBV5-1|TRBJ1-1|.
TGCGCCAGCAGCCCCGGGATCGCGGGCACTGAAGCTTTCTTT
CASSPGIAGTEAFF
>few|TRBV2|TRBJ1-5|.
TGTGCCAGCAGAACAGGGAGGGAGCCCCAGCATTTT
CASRTGREPQHF
>.|TRBV3-1/TRBV3-2|TRBJ2-3|TRBD1
TGTGCCAGCAGCCCCAACAGGGGAACAGATACGCAGTATTTT
CASSPNRGTDTQYF
>.|TRBV18|TRBJ2-7|TRBD2
TGTGCCAGCTCACCACCGGTAGCGGGGGGCTCCTACGAGCAGTACTTC
CASSPPVAGGSYEQYF
>.|TRBV5-8|TRBJ1-3|.
TGTGCCAGCAGCCCCGGCCACTTTACAGGCTCTGGAAACACCATATATTTT
CASSPGHFTGSGNTIYF
>.|TRBV6-2/TRBV6-3|TRBJ2-5|TRBD2
TGTGCCAGCAGCGATCTCGGTTGGCGGGGGGGTAAAGAGACCCAGTACTTC
CASSDLGWRGGKETQYF
>.|TRBV5-1|TRBJ1-6|.
TGCGCCAGCAGCTTGTCGCCAGGGGATAATTCACCCCTCCACTTT
CASSLSPGDNSPLHF
>.|TRBV4-3|TRBJ2-1|.
TGCGCCAGCAGCCGAGCCGCGGACACGGGCTTAAACAATGAGCAGTTCTTC
CASSRAADTGLNNEQFF
>.|TRBV2|TRBJ2-2|.
TGTGCCAGCACCAAAACCCAGGGAGGCGCCGGGGAGCTGTTTTTT
CASTKTQGGAGELFF
>.|TRBV3-1/TRBV3-2|TRBJ1-2|.
TGTGCCAGCAGCCTGAGCGCGGTTTACTCTAACTATGGCTACACCTTC
CASSLSAVYSNYGYTF
>.|TRBV30|TRBJ1-1|.
TGTGCCTGGAATGGGAGGACTGAAGCTTTCTTT
CAWNGRTEAFF
>.|TRBV6-2/TRBV6-3|TRBJ2-7|TRBD2
TGTGCCAGCAGTCGACCGCTAGCGGGGGGGCTGTACGAGCAGTACTTC
CASSRPLAGGLYEQYF
>few|TRBV7-3|TRBJ1-1|TRBD1
TGTGCCAGCAGCCCAATACAGGGGACTGAAGCTTTCTTT
CASSPIQGTEAFF
>.|TRBV7-3|TRBJ2-1|TRBD2
TGTGCCAGCAGTCCCGGAGCGGGGGGTGAGCAGTTCTTC
CASSPGAGGEQFF
>.|TRBV5-1|TRBJ1-1|TRBD1
TGCGCCAGCGCTCATGGGGGATCGACAGGGGAGGGGAGGACTGAAGCTTTCTTT
CASAHGGSTGEGRTEAFF